One sample yielded the 16 T cell receptor beta chains listed below, sequenced in a study of blood T cell repertoires in COVID-19. Profiled with immunoSEQ multiplex PCR; TCRdb holds only in-frame clones, not every one. The profile shows around 100,000 clones, about 84% of them singletons. Sample: peripheral blood. These receptors were collected from a human donor in a cohort sampled during active COVID-19.

V gene TRBV28 combines with J gene TRBJ2-1, with TRBD2 matching 15 bases. The V gene end was trimmed by 2 bases and the J gene end by 7 bases; junction bases not matched to a gene: 3. This CDR3 is built from 16 residues. Germline V gene lookup returns CDR1 MDHEN and CDR2 SYDVKM. This CDR3 is CASSLRGTSGRNEQFF. As DNA, the CDR3 is TGTGCCAGCAGTTTACGGGGGACTAGCGGGAGGAATGAGCAGTTCTTC.

The chain uses TRBV7-9 and TRBJ2-5, with a tentative D call TRBD2 (6 bases). Germline assignment: CDR1 SEHNR and CDR2 FQNEAQ (reference sequence). V lost 5 bases to trimming and J lost 5 bases, with 15 bases between them. This CDR3 has 14 residues. The DNA of the CDR3 is TGTGCCAGCAGCCCTCCGCGGGGCCTGGAGACCCAGTACTTC. Translated, it gives CASSPPRGLETQYF. The full variable domain, with the rest looked up from reference TRBV7-9 and TRBJ2-5, is DTGVSQNPRHKITKRGQNVTFRCDPISEHNRLYWYRQTLGQGPEFLTYFQNEAQLEKSRLLSDRFSAERPKGSFSTLEIQRTEQGDSAMYLCASSPPRGLETQYFGPGTRLLVL.

The sample holds a few counts of this clone. This CDR3 reads CASSSTGGLAISEQYF. The CDR3 DNA reads as TGTGCCAGCAGCTCTACGGGGGGACTAGCGATCAGCGAGCAGTACTTC. The chain uses TRBV7-2 and TRBJ2-7; 10 bases fit TRBD2. Germline V gene sequence: CDR1 SGHTA, CDR2 FQGNSA. This CDR3 is built from 16 residues. Trimming took 4 bases from V and 6 from J; bases not matched to a gene: 12.

The gene calls are TRBV5-4 and TRBJ2-7; D is undetermined. This CDR3 is 15 amino acids long. Trimming removed 0 bases from V and 3 bases from J, with 13 bases in between. Germline values: CDR1 SGHNT, CDR2 YYREEE (reference sequence). CDR3 coding DNA: TGTGCCAGCAGCTTGGCGTCCGGTCCCGACTACGAGCAGTACTTC. Residues: CASSLASGPDYEQYF.

The rearrangement links TRBV28 to TRBJ2-5; TRBD2 is a possible D gene (5 bases). CDR3 length equals 16 residues. The germline V gene encodes CDR1 MDHEN and CDR2 SYDVKM. V lost 0 bases, J lost 2 bases, and 13 bases lay in between. CDR3 protein: CASSLWLSTRQETQYF. The CDR3 region has the DNA TGTGCCAGCAGTTTATGGCTTTCTACTAGGCAAGAGACCCAGTACTTC.

The DNA for the CDR3 is TGTGCCAGCAGTGAAAATTCGGCGGGAGGAGTGGACGAGCAGTACTTC. It translates to CASSENSAGGVDEQYF. The rearrangement links TRBV6-1 to TRBJ2-7; TRBD2 matches 8 bases. Germline V lookup: CDR1 MNHNS, CDR2 SASEGT. The length of the CDR3 is 16 residues. Losses at the gene ends were 2 bases for V and 5 bases for J; bases not matched to a gene: 11.

The chain recombines TRBV9 with TRBJ1-2; 7 nucleotides agree with TRBD1. Germline V CDR1 and CDR2: SGDLS, YYNGEE. Trimming took 2 bases from V and 6 from J; bases not matched to a gene: 4. The CDR3 covers 13 residues. CDR3 amino acids: CASSVSGGNGYTF. In nucleotides, the CDR3 is TGTGCCAGCAGCGTCTCAGGGGGAAATGGCTACACCTTC.

CDR3 loop: CASSDSNSNQPQHF. The CDR3 DNA sequence: TGTGCCAGCTCAGACAGTAATAGCAATCAGCCCCAGCATTTT. This rearrangement joins TRBV6-5 to TRBJ1-5; a possible D gene is TRBD1 (5 bases). This CDR3 has 14 residues. Trimming pared 8 bases from V and 0 bases from J, leaving 11 bases between. CDR1 and CDR2 (germline): MNHEY, SVGAGI.

This clone has more than one count but fewer than ten. CDR3 DNA sequence: TGCGCCAGCAGCCCCCAGGAGGGTATCGGGGCCAGCAGCTACACCTTC. It codes for CASSPQEGIGASSYTF. The chain carries TRBV4-1 and TRBJ1-2, with D maybe TRBD1 (5 bases). CDR1 MGHRA and CDR2 YSYEKL come from the germline V gene. CDR3 length: 16 residues. The germline V and J ends were trimmed by 4 bases and 9 bases, with 24 bases remaining between them.

This sequence joins TRBV5-1 and TRBJ2-1; a weak D match, TRBD2 (5 bases). The CDR3 extends over 13 amino acids. Trimming removed 1 base at V and 8 bases at J, with 10 bases between. From germline, CDR1 is SGHRS and CDR2 YFSETQ. The CDR3 sequence: CASSLSAEDEQFF. Here the CDR3 DNA reads TGCGCCAGCAGCTTGAGCGCGGAGGATGAGCAGTTCTTC.

The J gene is TRBJ1-2, the V gene TRBV28, with 9 bases matching TRBD1. There are 17 residues in the CDR3. Germline V lookup: CDR1 MDHEN, CDR2 SYDVKM. Trimming took 7 bases from V and 4 from J; bases not matched to a gene: 16. The CDR3 reads CASTLGTAQGASYGYTF. The CDR3 DNA is TGTGCCAGCACCTTGGGAACCGCACAGGGGGCAAGCTATGGCTACACCTTC.

The rearrangement links TRBV5-1 to TRBJ2-1; D might be TRBD2 (6 bases). Germline CDR1 and CDR2: SGHRS and YFSETQ. The CDR3 sequence is 19 residues long. The V end lost 0 bases, the J end lost 5 bases, and 24 bases lay between the germline ends. CDR3 sequence (DNA): TGCGCCAGCAGCTTGGGTCGGAGGGCCGACCACCCCCGAAACAATGAGCAGTTCTTC. Amino acid sequence: CASSLGRRADHPRNNEQFF.

J is TRBJ1-1 and V is TRBV5-6, with 7 bases identical to TRBD1. Per germline, CDR1 SGHDT and CDR2 YYEEEE. Trimming at V came to 3 bases and at J to 7 bases, leaving 6 bases not matched to a gene. This CDR3 spans 13 amino acids. CDR3 bases: TGTGCCAGCAGCTGGACAGGAATGGGTGAAGCTTTCTTT. Its protein product is CASSWTGMGEAFF.

The chain combines TRBV7-8 with TRBJ2-7, with TRBD1 identical over 7 bases. V trimming: 1 base; J trimming: 1 base; junction bases outside the gene matches: 10. This CDR3 is 17 amino acids long. Germline V gives CDR1 SGHVS, CDR2 FQNEAQ. The CDR3 here is CASSLGSLGTASYEQYF. CDR3 in DNA: TGTGCCAGCAGCTTAGGTAGTCTGGGGACAGCATCCTACGAGCAGTACTTC. Full variable domain (remainder filled in from reference TRBV7-8 and TRBJ2-7): GAGVSQSPRYKVAKRGQDVALRCDPISGHVSLFWYQQALGQGPEFLTYFQNEAQLDKSGLPSDRFFAERPEGSVSTLKIQRTQQEDSAVYLCASSLGSLGTASYEQYFGPGTRLTVT.

The rearrangement links TRBV10-3 to TRBJ1-5; TRBD1 might be the D (6 bases). Germline V gene data show CDR1 as ENHRY and CDR2 as SYGVKD. The CDR3 totals 14 residues. Trimming stripped 2 bases from V and 7 bases from J, with 12 bases between. CDR3 in DNA: TGTGCCATCAGTGAGGAACAGGGTGGCCAGCCCCAGCATTTT. Protein: CAISEEQGGQPQHF.

A note on this clone: The same CDR3 arises from other DNA sequences in this sample as well. The chain is built from TRBV5-1 and TRBJ2-5, with a tentative D call TRBD2 (5 bases). V was pared by 0 bases and J by 2 bases, with 5 bases between. This CDR3 spans 13 amino acids. Germline V CDR1 and CDR2: SGHRS, YFSETQ. The CDR3 region is CASSLGLQETQYF. As DNA, the CDR3 is TGCGCCAGCAGCTTGGGACTACAAGAGACCCAGTACTTC.